This T cell receptor (beta chain) emerged from a study of T-cell reconstitution after alpha-beta-depleted transplantation in children. The CDR3 has 14 amino acids. From germline, CDR1 is SGHTA and CDR2 FQGNSA. The V gene lost 1 base and the J gene lost 8 bases, with 11 bases spanning the gap. For TCRbeta, the library was prepared with unique molecular identifiers. TCRdb recomputed calls from the PCR reads with MiXCR, one row per CDR3 protein. The sample comprises about 640,000 distinct CDR3 sequences, roughly 15% of which are singletons, and about 1.1% rests with the top ten. The V and J genes are TRBV7-2 and TRBJ2-2; D is uncertain. Sample: PBMCs from the stem cell graft donor, taken from the stem cell graft. This receptor was identified in a human donor who donated a stem cell graft to a child with acute myeloid leukemia. The CDR3: CASSLVIGPGELFF. CDR3 sequence (DNA): TGTGCCAGCAGCTTAGTGATAGGGCCGGGGGAGCTGTTTTTT.